These 32 T cell receptor beta chains originate from one sample sequenced in a study of tumor-infiltrating lymphocytes in primary liver carcinoma. Starting from 400 to 500 ng of total RNA, TCR beta cDNA was produced with a primer in the constant region. Nested multiplex PCR, run for three rounds with slightly modified ARM-PCR, yielded TCR beta libraries. TRBV1-TRBV30 forward and Cbeta reverse primers drove the first two approximately 10-cycle rounds. MiXCR, applied by TCRdb to the multiplex PCR reads, yields one record per CDR3 protein. The sample has 100,000 to 150,000 distinct CDR3 sequences; around 64% are singletons. Total RNA and DNA came together from around 18-30 mg of bulk tissue without cell sorting. The sample was liver tumor tissue from sampling region 3. The subset is: tumor region T3, left-lateral pole. These receptors originate from a woman aged 55-75 years with primary liver carcinoma and hepatitis B virus infection.

As to this clonotype: Mismatch with germline at one junction end may stem from a read error. The chain uses TRBV11-3 and TRBJ1-1; D uncertain. This CDR3 has 14 amino acids. Germline CDR1 SGHNT, CDR2 YENEEA. CDR3 sequence: CASNLAGGNTEAFF. DNA for the CDR3: TGTGCCAGCAACTTAGCGGGAGGGAACACTGAAGCTTTCTTT.

On this clonotype: This may arise from a read error, as a much more abundant clone is one base away. This chain links TRBV14 with TRBJ1-3, with D perhaps matching TRBD1 (5 bases). This CDR3 comprises 14 residues. Germline V gene lookup returns CDR1 SGHDN and CDR2 FVKESK. The chain's CDR3 is CASSQEELVDTTYF. In DNA, the CDR3 is TGTGCCAGCAGCCAAGAGGAGTTGGTGGACACCACATATTTT.

This clonotype was counted at least ten times. The rearrangement links TRBV29-1 to TRBJ2-3; 10 nucleotides match TRBD2. Unmatched junction bases numbered 9, after V lost 3 bases and J lost 6 bases. The CDR3 spans 15 residues. Germline V gene sequence: CDR1 SQVTM, CDR2 ANQGSEA. The CDR3 bases are TGCAGCGTTGAGGGAATAGCGGGAGGCCTGGATACGCAGTATTTT. Its translation: CSVEGIAGGLDTQYF.

This clonotype was seen ten or more times. The rearrangement links TRBV28 to TRBJ1-2; 9 positions match TRBD1. The CDR3 totals 16 residues. V dropped 6 bases and J dropped 3; count of bases not matched to a gene: 11. CDR1 and CDR2 from the germline V gene are MDHEN and SYDVKM. CDR3 nucleotides: TGTGCCAGCAGACCACTTCCCGGGACAGGGTACTATGGCTACACCTTC. Translated: CASRPLPGTGYYGYTF.

This clonotype was recorded many times. The rearrangement joins TRBV6-5 to TRBJ2-2; 11 bases line up with TRBD1. Germline V gene data show CDR1 as MNHEY and CDR2 as SVGAGI. The V segment lost 6 bases and the J segment 5 bases; nucleotides outside the gene matches: 8. The CDR3 extends over 16 amino acids. The CDR3: CASSRDRGLGTGELFF. The CDR3 coding sequence is TGTGCCAGCAGCCGGGACAGGGGGTTAGGAACCGGGGAGCTGTTTTTT.

The chain couples TRBV18 to TRBJ2-1; TRBD2 agrees at 14 bases. CDR1 and CDR2 from the germline V gene are KGHSH and LQKENI. This CDR3 is 15 amino acids long. After removal of 4 bases from V and 9 bases from J, the junction contained 5 bases not matched to a gene. The CDR3 region has the DNA TGTGCCAGCTCACGGGGACTAGCGGGAGAGACTGAGCAGTTCTTC. Amino acid sequence: CASSRGLAGETEQFF.

Regarding this clonotype: The conserved final phenylalanine or tryptophan is absent from the CDR3, which likely points to a read error. The gene calls are TRBV5-1 and TRBJ1-1, with TRBD1 matching over 7 bases. Trimming cost V 1 base and J 4 bases; bases outside gene matches: 4. This CDR3 spans 14 amino acids. CDR1 is SGHRS and CDR2 is YFSETQ in the germline V gene. CDR3 nucleotides: TGCGCCAGCAGCTTGAGACAGGGACTCACTGAAGCTTTCATT. It translates to CASSLRQGLTEAFI.

This clonotype was seen a few times. This chain joins TRBV28 and TRBJ1-2; TRBD1 might be the D (5 bases). Germline V lookup: CDR1 MDHEN, CDR2 SYDVKM. The V and J ends lost 4 bases and 8 bases respectively, with 20 bases between them. The CDR3 is made up of 15 amino acids. CDR3 nucleotides: TGTGCCAGCAGTTCTCCCGGGACCTACAACCAAGGCTACACCTTC. It yields the protein CASSSPGTYNQGYTF.

This clonotype occurred a few times. This clone may be a read error of a much larger clone one base away. CDR3 coding DNA: TGTGTCAGCAGCCCCTCCCCGGGCAGCAGGGCTTTCTTT. The encoded protein is CVSSPSPGSRAFF. The V gene is TRBV11-3, the J gene TRBJ1-1; D gene uncertain. Per the germline V gene, CDR1 is SGHNT and CDR2 is YENEEA. This CDR3 region has 13 residues.

The gene calls are TRBV28 and TRBJ2-1; 9 nucleotides match TRBD1. CDR3 length: 15 amino acids. Germline assignment: CDR1 MDHEN and CDR2 SYDVKM. V shed 2 bases, J shed 9 bases, and the junction held 8 bases outside the gene matches. CDR3 in amino acids: CASSLGGTGSFEQFF. The CDR3 DNA reads as TGTGCCAGCAGTTTAGGGGGGACAGGGAGCTTTGAGCAGTTCTTC.

The chain uses TRBV20-1 and TRBJ2-5, with 8 bases fitting TRBD2. The CDR3 consists of 17 residues. V trimming: 3 bases; J trimming: 5 bases; junction bases outside the gene matches: 17. The germline gives CDR1 DFQATT, CDR2 SNEGSKA (reference sequence). The CDR3 nucleotides read TGCAGTGCTAGCCCCCTCCTCACGGGACTAGGGGACGAGACCCAGTACTTC. Translating it yields CSASPLLTGLGDETQYF.

The chain recombines TRBV20-1 with TRBJ2-7; TRBD1 aligns across 9 bases. This CDR3 has 14 residues. Trimming took 6 bases from V and 1 from J; bases not matched to a gene: 7. Germline V lookup: CDR1 DFQATT, CDR2 SNEGSKA (reference sequence). The DNA for the CDR3 is TGCAGTGCCGGGGACAGGGTTTATTCCTACGAGCAGTACTTC. Protein sequence: CSAGDRVYSYEQYF.

In the case of this clonotype: The junction departs from the called germline gene at one end, perhaps through a read error. This chain joins TRBV29-1 and TRBJ1-1, with D perhaps matching TRBD1 (5 bases). This CDR3 is 12 amino acids long. Germline V gives CDR1 SQVTM, CDR2 ANQGSEA. The CDR3 bases are TGCGGCGTCATATTGGGGGACACTGAAGCTTTCTTT. Its translation is CGVILGDTEAFF. The full variable domain, its missing parts supplied by reference TRBV29-1 and TRBJ1-1, is SAVISQKPSRDICQRGTSLTIQCQVDSQVTMMFWYRQQPGQSLTLIATANQGSEATYESGFVIDKFPISRPNLTFSTLTVSNMSPEDSSIYLCGVILGDTEAFFGQGTRLTVV.

With respect to this clonotype: Since no conserved phenylalanine or tryptophan closes the CDR3, a read error is the likely cause. This chain connects TRBV12-3 or TRBV12-4 to TRBJ1-2; possible D gene TRBD1, 5 bases. This CDR3 has 14 residues. Written as DNA, the CDR3 is TGTGTCAGCAGTTTACGGGAGGGGTCCTATGGCTACACCATC. Amino acids: CVSSLREGSYGYTI.

V is TRBV28 and J is TRBJ1-3; 8 positions match TRBD1. Germline values: CDR1 MDHEN, CDR2 SYDVKM. This CDR3 region has 16 residues. V shed 3 bases, J shed 7 bases, and the junction held 11 bases outside the gene matches. The CDR3 protein is CASSFSWRDRTNTIYF. The DNA of the CDR3 is TGTGCCAGCAGTTTCTCTTGGAGGGACAGGACGAACACCATATATTTT.

This clonotype came up many times. V usage is TRBV4-1 and J usage is TRBJ2-3; the match to TRBD1 covers 11 bases. V was pared by 2 bases and J by 6 bases, with 4 bases of the junction left unmatched. Per germline, CDR1 MGHRA and CDR2 YSYEKL. The CDR3 has 15 residues. CDR3 nucleotides: TGCGCCAGCAGCCAACGGACAGGGGGCTCGGATACGCAGTATTTT. It translates to CASSQRTGGSDTQYF.

The CDR3 protein is CALQPDKAGDHSFQYF. The CDR3 DNA follows: TGTGCCCTCCAGCCAGATAAGGCGGGAGATCACTCTTTTCAGTACTTC. The rearrangement uses TRBV21-1 and TRBJ2-4; TRBD2 reflects the table's D call only, with no check against the DNA. TRBV21-1 is tagged as a pseudogene. This CDR3 has 16 residues.

Many counts were recorded for this clonotype. The genes are TRBV6-5 and TRBJ2-5; 9 bases map to TRBD1. The germline V gene encodes CDR1 MNHEY and CDR2 SVGAGI. This CDR3 contains 16 residues. V gave up 0 bases and J gave up 2 bases; unmatched junction bases: 4. The CDR3: CASSYSRQGGQETQYF. The CDR3 DNA reads TGTGCCAGCAGTTACTCGAGACAGGGGGGACAAGAGACCCAGTACTTC.

This clonotype has at least ten counts. The chain combines TRBV7-9 with TRBJ2-2; 7 nucleotides agree with TRBD2. CDR1 is SEHNR, CDR2 FQNEAQ, per germline (reference sequence). The V gene end was trimmed by 1 base and the J gene end by 1 base; junction bases not matched to a gene: 9. This CDR3 comprises 18 residues. The CDR3 sequence: CASSLGGLAGLNTGELFF. The CDR3 region has the DNA TGTGCCAGCAGCTTAGGGGGCTTAGCGGGCCTGAACACCGGGGAGCTGTTTTTT.

This sequence joins TRBV5-1 and TRBJ2-1; 7 bases align to TRBD2. This CDR3 region has 16 residues. With 4 bases clipped from V and 5 bases from J, the junction kept 12 bases outside the gene matches. CDR1 is SGHRS, CDR2 YFSETQ, per germline. The CDR3 is CASSPYPAGPNNEQFF. The DNA of the CDR3 is TGCGCCAGCAGCCCGTACCCAGCGGGACCTAACAATGAGCAGTTCTTC.

A note on this clonotype: Its ends do not fully match the called genes, so a read error is possible. The rearrangement uses TRBV4-2 and TRBJ1-6; weak D call: TRBD1 (5 bases). Germline values: CDR1 LGHNA, CDR2 YNFKEQ. This CDR3 region has 17 residues. CDR3 protein: CDSSQDGGGAYNSPLHF. CDR3 bases: TGTGACAGCAGCCAAGACGGGGGGGGGGCCTATAATTCACCCCTCCACTTT.

The chain links TRBV28 to TRBJ1-1; 9 bases fit TRBD1. Germline CDR1 reads MDHEN; CDR2 reads SYDVKM. The trim removed 6 bases at V and 13 bases at J, leaving 18 bases unmatched. The CDR3 is 15 residues long. This chain's CDR3 is CASSTGGAGVTKVFF. In nucleotides, the CDR3 is TGTGCCAGCAGCACAGGGGGCGCGGGGGTCACTAAAGTTTTCTTT.

This clonotype was counted once. This may be a read error: a much more frequent sequence differs by one nucleotide. The chain combines TRBV10-3 with TRBJ2-3; 9 bases match TRBD1. There are 17 residues in the CDR3. CDR1 and CDR2 (germline): ENHRY, SYGVKD. CDR3 residues: CAISEQRQGGLSDTRYF. DNA for the CDR3: TGTGCCATCAGTGAGCAACGACAGGGGGGCCTCTCAGATACGCGGTATTTT.

The CDR3 protein is CANTLGGQGETQYF. For the CDR3, the DNA is TGTGCCAACACCTTAGGGGGGCAGGGGGAGACCCAGTACTTC. V is TRBV11-2 and J is TRBJ2-5, with D perhaps assigned TRBD1 or TRBD2 (6 bases each). CDR1 and CDR2 from the germline V gene are SGHAT and FQNNGV. The CDR3 sequence is 14 residues long. The V gene lost 10 bases and the J gene lost 5 bases, with 20 bases spanning the gap.

This clonotype has a handful of counts. One base away lies a much larger clone, so this may be a sequencing read error. This chain joins TRBV6-1 and TRBJ2-1; 7 bases line up with TRBD1. The V gene's germline CDR1 is MNHNS and CDR2 SASEGT. The CDR3 length is 15 residues. V shed 3 bases, J shed 4 bases, and the junction held 6 bases outside the gene matches. CDR3 bases: TGTGCCAGCAGTGAGAGGGACAGACAGTACAATGAGCAGTTCTTC. It encodes CASSERDRQYNEQFF.

The sample holds one count of this clonotype. Since a much larger clone is just one base distant, this may be a read error. V and J are TRBV5-1 and TRBJ1-2, with 7 bases matching TRBD1. V gave up 4 bases and J gave up 1 base; unmatched junction bases: 4. The CDR3 has 14 residues. Germline values: CDR1 SGHRS, CDR2 YFSETQ. The DNA for the CDR3 is TGCGCCAGCAGCGCAGGACAGGATAACTATGGCTACACCTTC. It is translated as CASSAGQDNYGYTF.

This clonotype was recorded at least ten times. This chain joins TRBV5-1 and TRBJ2-3, with a tentative D call TRBD2 (5 bases). CDR1 is SGHRS and CDR2 is YFSETQ in the germline V gene. The CDR3 loop spans 15 amino acids. Trimming pared 0 bases from V and 3 bases from J, leaving 11 bases between. The CDR3 DNA reads as TGCGCCAGCAGCTTGGCCACTAGTTTGACAGATACGCAGTATTTT. Its translation: CASSLATSLTDTQYF.

Notes on this clonotype: This may be a read error, as it is one base from a much larger clone. V gene TRBV10-2 combines with J gene TRBJ2-2; D gene unclear. The length of the CDR3 is 16 residues. The germline CDR1 and CDR2 sequences are WSHSY and SAAADI. Trimming took 7 bases from V and 3 from J, leaving 18 bases between them. CDR3 protein: CASTRPEGSDTGELFF. In nucleotides, the CDR3 is TGCGCCAGCACTCGACCGGAAGGGTCCGACACCGGGGAGCTGTTTTTT.

This clonotype was seen a few times. The rearrangement uses TRBV28 and TRBJ1-4; possible D gene TRBD1, 5 bases. Germline V gives CDR1 MDHEN, CDR2 SYDVKM. V was pared by 6 bases and J by 9 bases, with 11 bases between. The CDR3 is 12 residues long. This CDR3 is CASRTSGKKLFF. The CDR3 DNA sequence: TGTGCCAGCAGAACCTCAGGGAAAAAACTGTTTTTT.

Turning to this clonotype: Germline and junction disagree at one end, which may indicate a read error. The gene calls are TRBV11-2 and TRBJ2-1; TRBD2 matches 7 bases. The CDR3 loop spans 16 amino acids. The germline CDR1 and CDR2 sequences are SGHAT and FQNNGV. The CDR3 DNA reads TGTGTCAGCAACATAGGTTTTCTAGCGGACTACAATGAGCAGTTCTTC. Its translation is CVSNIGFLADYNEQFF.

The CDR3 sequence: CASSRQQRGGQFF. CDR3 bases: TGTGCCAGCAGCCGACAACAGAGAGGTGGGCAGTTCTTC. The J gene is TRBJ2-1, the V gene TRBV14, with no clear D. V lost 4 bases and J 12 bases, leaving 16 bases between the germline ends. CDR1 and CDR2 from the germline V gene are SGHDN and FVKESK. This CDR3 is 13 amino acids long.

This clonotype was seen many times. The chain recombines TRBV5-1 with TRBJ1-2; 7 nucleotides line up with TRBD1. The CDR3 has 17 amino acids. Trimming took 1 base from V and 7 from J; bases not matched to a gene: 16. The germline V gene encodes CDR1 SGHRS and CDR2 YFSETQ. The CDR3 DNA reads as TGCGCCAGCAGCTTGCGGGGGGAAGACAGGGAAACTCGTGGCTACACCTTC. Its translation is CASSLRGEDRETRGYTF.